This T cell receptor (beta chain) was captured by sequencing in a study of T cells in Graves' hyperthyroidism and ophthalmopathy (dated by TCRdb to about 2019). As for the study more broadly: Peripheral blood was collected at initial diagnosis, before any treatment. In addition, the study compared T-cell repertoires in thyroid tissue and in blood from roughly six Graves' hyperthyroidism patients. The roughly 100 discovery patients were divided at random into training and test sets in a 7:3 ratio. Prospective prediction of ophthalmopathy was tested in an independent validation cohort consisting of roughly 19 hyperthyroidism patients and some 17 patients who later progressed to ophthalmopathy. According to the paper, TCR Vbeta CDR3 sequencing was carried out on about 140 peripheral blood samples, which came from 40 to 45 ophthalmopathy, approximately 72 hyperthyroidism and roughly 17 progressor patients. To identify TCR V-J signatures that set the groups apart, the researchers used a discovery cohort of about a hundred patients, made up of roughly 45 with Graves' ophthalmopathy and 55 to 65 with stable Graves' hyperthyroidism. Following sampling, methimazole starting at 30 mg daily was given to hyperthyroidism patients, and high-dose intravenous methylprednisolone was given to ophthalmopathy patients.

Overall study results and their limits: In validation, the model predicted progression to ophthalmopathy with 55% to 71% sensitivity and approximately 72% specificity, a median of around 6.6 months before onset. Ophthalmopathy was separated from stable hyperthyroidism by a 13 V-J signature model, with around 88% sensitivity and approximately 81% specificity obtained in cross-validation and 80%/75% obtained in testing. Most expanded thyroid clonotypes (frequency above 0.001) were also detected in blood, suggesting blood repertoires may reflect thyroid immune responses. No statistical method was used to fix the sample size in advance, and group allocation was not hidden from the investigators.

Trimming accounts for 10 bases at V and 0 bases at J, while the number of junction bases matched to no gene is 14. Taken from cysteine to phenylalanine, the CDR3 has 18 residues. This entry keeps only the CDR3 DNA: 54 bases, framed from base 1. Taken from the germline V gene, the CDR1 and CDR2 loops are SGDLS and YYNGEE. Graves' hyperthyroidism was defined as stable when no progression to ophthalmopathy occurred over 18 months of follow-up. Hyperthyroidism patients were newly diagnosed, had a disease duration of under 2 months, and were aged 18 to 65 years. Any patient with an uncontrolled infection, another autoimmune disease, pregnancy or lactation was excluded. Diagnoses relied on clinical symptoms, serum thyroxine and TRAb, thyroid ultrasound and orbital computed tomography. PBMCs were isolated from more than 9 ml of fresh peripheral blood by Ficoll-Paque density gradient centrifugation. Total RNA was extracted using Trizol reagent, and RNA quality was assessed on an Agilent 2100 Bioanalyzer.

Details on this clonotype: Its antigen specificity is not known. No qualities accompany the bases; no much larger clone lies one base away.

TCR beta CDR3 regions were amplified from RNA transcripts. The first round of RT-PCR for the TCR CDR3 was performed with the HTBI primer set and the Qiagen OneStep RT-PCR kit. Libraries were constructed in a second round of multiplex PCR, after which size selection and purification were performed. The libraries were sequenced on an Illumina HiSeq2000 using paired-end 100 bp reads. The original pipeline was this. SOAPnuke was used to process the raw data, throwing out any read that contained adapters or uncalled bases, had a mean Phred below 15, or lacked an exact constant-primer or identifier match. High-quality paired reads were merged with COPE v1.2.5, and unique nucleotide sequences were defined as clonotypes. Clonotypes were aligned to IMGT TRBV, TRBD and TRBJ reference segments using MiTCR v1.1. The analysis included only V-J combinations with a frequency above 0.0001, which together covered around 99% of the repertoires. A TCS score was defined as the ratio between F50 (clonal expansion) and ExV (chaos), using BLOSUM62-based TCRdist between CDR3 peptides within each V-J. Welch's t-statistics and random forest reduced several hundred V-J features to 13, which were used in a naive Bayes classifier (R e1071). The public sequencing data were trimmed at Q25 with fastp and processed into clonotypes with MiXCR by TCRdb, which kept only in-frame beta chains. CDR3 protein sequences are deduplicated, and each keeps its most common genes and DNA. These V and J calls rely on TCRdb rather than the paper's analysis. The sample table contains about 340,000 distinct CDR3 sequences; only one count was recorded for roughly 18% of them. The top ten constitute roughly 49% of the sample.

This TCR was sampled from a woman between 50 and 59 years old with Graves' hyperthyroidism. What was sequenced was blood. The chain is made from TRBV9 and TRBJ2-1; 12 middle bases align to TRBD2. The nucleotides read TGTGCCCCGGGACGACTAGCGGGAGATCAGAGCTCCTACAATGAGCAGTTCTTC. Translated, this is CAPGRLAGDQSSYNEQFF.